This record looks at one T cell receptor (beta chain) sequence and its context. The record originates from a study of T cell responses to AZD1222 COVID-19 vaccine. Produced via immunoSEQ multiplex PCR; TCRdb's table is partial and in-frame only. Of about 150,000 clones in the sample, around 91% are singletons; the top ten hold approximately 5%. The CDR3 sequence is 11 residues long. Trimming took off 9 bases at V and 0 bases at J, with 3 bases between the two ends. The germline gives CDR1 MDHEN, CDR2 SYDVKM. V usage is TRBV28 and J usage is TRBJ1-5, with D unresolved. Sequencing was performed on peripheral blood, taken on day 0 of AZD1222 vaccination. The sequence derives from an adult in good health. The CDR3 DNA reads TGTGCCAGTCATAGCAATCAGCCCCAGCATTTT. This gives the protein CASHSNQPQHF.